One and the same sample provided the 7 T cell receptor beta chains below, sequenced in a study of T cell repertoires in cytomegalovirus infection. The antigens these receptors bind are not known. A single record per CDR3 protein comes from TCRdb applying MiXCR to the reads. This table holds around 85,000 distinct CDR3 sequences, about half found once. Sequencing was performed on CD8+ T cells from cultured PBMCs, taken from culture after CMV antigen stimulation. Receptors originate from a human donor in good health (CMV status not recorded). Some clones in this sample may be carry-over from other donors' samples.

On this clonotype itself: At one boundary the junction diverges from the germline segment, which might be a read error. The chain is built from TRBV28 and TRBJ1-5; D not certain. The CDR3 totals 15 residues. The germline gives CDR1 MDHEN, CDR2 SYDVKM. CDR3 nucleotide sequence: TGTGCCACCAGTGGGGTAGGGATGGGCAATCAGCCCCAGCATTTT. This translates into CATSGVGMGNQPQHF.

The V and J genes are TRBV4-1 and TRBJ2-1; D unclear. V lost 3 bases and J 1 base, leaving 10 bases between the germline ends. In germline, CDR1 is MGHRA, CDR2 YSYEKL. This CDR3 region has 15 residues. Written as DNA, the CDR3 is TGCGCCAGCAGCCATGTGGTGTCTTCCTACAATGAGCAGTTCTTC. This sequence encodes CASSHVVSSYNEQFF.

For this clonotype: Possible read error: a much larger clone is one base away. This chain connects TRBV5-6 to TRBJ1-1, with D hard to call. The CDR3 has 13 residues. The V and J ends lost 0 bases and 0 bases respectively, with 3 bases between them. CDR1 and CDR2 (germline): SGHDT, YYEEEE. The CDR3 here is CASSLAVNTEAFF. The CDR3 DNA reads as TGTGCCAGCAGCTTGGCGGTGAACACTGAAGCTTTCTTT.

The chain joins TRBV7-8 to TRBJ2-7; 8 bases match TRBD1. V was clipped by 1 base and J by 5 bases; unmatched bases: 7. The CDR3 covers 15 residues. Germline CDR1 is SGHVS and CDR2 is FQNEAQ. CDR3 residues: CASSLGQGASNEQYF. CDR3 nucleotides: TGTGCCAGCAGCTTAGGGCAGGGGGCGAGCAACGAGCAGTACTTC.

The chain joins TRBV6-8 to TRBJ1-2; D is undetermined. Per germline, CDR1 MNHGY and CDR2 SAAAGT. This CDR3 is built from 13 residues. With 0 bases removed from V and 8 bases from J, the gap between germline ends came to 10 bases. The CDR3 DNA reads TGTGCCAGCAGTTACTCCACCCCGGACGGCTACACCTTC. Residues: CASSYSTPDGYTF.

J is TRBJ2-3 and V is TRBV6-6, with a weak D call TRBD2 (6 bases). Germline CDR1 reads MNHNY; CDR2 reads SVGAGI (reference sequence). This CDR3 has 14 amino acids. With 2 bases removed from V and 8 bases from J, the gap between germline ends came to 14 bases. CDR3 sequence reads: CASSYEGLLGTQYF. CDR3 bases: TGTGCCAGCAGTTACGAGGGACTCCTAGGTACGCAGTATTTT.

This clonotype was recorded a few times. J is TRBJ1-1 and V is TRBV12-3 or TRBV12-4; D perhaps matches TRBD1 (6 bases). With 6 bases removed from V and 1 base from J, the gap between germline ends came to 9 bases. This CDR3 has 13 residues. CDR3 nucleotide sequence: TGTGCCAGCAGAGCGACAGGGAACACTGAAGCTTTCTTT. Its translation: CASRATGNTEAFF.